The entry that follows covers one TCR beta chain sequence. The data stem from a study of blood T cell repertoires in COVID-19. Study information: Samples of COVID-19 (acute and convalescent) were obtained from the United States, Italy and Spain. The cDNA or gDNA used as material had been derived from T cells, B-cell-depleted T cells, or PBMCs.

Original analysis: Nucleated cell counts were estimated from reference gene primer amplification. The method was immunoSEQ multiplex PCR; TCRdb's version includes in-frame clones alone and lacks a portion of them. The D gene and trimming were derived from the DNA, and the V and J assignments and clone size from that table. The sample consists of about 90,000 clones, around 85% of them appearing once. The germline CDR1 and CDR2 sequences are KGHSH and LQKENI. Trimming cost V 6 bases and J 0 bases, with 15 bases left between them. The CDR3 is 15 residues long. Sequencing was carried out using peripheral blood. This TCR derives from a woman between 70 and 85 years old with active or convalescent COVID-19. The J gene is TRBJ2-7, the V gene TRBV18, with a possible D match to TRBD2 (5 bases). The CDR3 nucleotides read TGTGCCAGCTCCGGCTCCGGGGTTAGCTCCTACGAGCAGTACTTC. Protein sequence: CASSGSGVSSYEQYF.